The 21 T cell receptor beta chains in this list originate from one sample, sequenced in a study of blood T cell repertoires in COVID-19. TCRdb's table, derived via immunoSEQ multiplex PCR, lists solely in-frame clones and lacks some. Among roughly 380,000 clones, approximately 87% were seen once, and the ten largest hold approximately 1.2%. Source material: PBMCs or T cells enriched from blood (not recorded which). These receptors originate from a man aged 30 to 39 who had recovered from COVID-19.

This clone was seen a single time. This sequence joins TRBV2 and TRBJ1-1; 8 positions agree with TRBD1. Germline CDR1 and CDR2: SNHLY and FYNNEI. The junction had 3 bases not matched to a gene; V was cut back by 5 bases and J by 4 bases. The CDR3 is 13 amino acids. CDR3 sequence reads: CASSSGGRTEAFF. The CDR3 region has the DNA TGTGCCAGCAGTTCAGGGGGCCGCACTGAAGCTTTCTTT.

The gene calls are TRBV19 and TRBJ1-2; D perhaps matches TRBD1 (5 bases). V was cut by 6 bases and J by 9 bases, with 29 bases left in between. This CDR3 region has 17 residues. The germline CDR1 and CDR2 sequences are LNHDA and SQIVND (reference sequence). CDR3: CASRHPPGGGRRDRYTF. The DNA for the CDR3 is TGTGCCAGTAGGCACCCTCCCGGGGGGGGAAGGAGGGATCGCTACACCTTC.

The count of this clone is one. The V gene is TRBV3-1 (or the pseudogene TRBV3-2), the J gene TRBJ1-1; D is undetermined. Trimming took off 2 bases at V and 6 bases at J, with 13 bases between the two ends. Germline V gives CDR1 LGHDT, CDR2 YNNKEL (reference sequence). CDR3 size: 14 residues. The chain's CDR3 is CASSQSTRVAEAFF. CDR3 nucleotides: TGTGCCAGCAGCCAATCGACGAGGGTCGCTGAAGCTTTCTTT.

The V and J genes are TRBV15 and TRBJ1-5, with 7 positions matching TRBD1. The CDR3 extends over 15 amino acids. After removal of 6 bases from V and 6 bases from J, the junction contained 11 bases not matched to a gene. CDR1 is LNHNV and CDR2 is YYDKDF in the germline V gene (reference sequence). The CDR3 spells CATSPTRQGTQPQHF. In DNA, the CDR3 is TGTGCCACCAGTCCTACCAGACAGGGAACTCAGCCCCAGCATTTT. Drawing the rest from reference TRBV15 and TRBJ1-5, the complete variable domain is DAMVIQNPRYQVTQFGKPVTLSCSQTLNHNVMYWYQQKSSQAPKLLFHYYDKDFNNEADTPDNFQSRRPNTSFCFLDIRSPGLGDTAMYLCATSPTRQGTQPQHFGDGTRLSIL.

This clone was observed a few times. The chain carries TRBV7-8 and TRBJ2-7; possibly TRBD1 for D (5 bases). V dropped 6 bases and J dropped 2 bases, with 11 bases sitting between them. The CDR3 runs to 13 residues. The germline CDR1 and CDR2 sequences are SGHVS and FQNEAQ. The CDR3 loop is CASSRTGTYEQYF. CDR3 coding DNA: TGTGCCAGCAGTCGAACAGGTACCTACGAGCAGTACTTC.

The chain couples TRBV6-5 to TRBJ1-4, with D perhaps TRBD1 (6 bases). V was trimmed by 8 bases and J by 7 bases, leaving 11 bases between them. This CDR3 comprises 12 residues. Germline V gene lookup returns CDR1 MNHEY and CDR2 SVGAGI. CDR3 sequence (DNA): TGTGCCAGCCGGACAGTTGGTGAAAAACTGTTTTTT. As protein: CASRTVGEKLFF.

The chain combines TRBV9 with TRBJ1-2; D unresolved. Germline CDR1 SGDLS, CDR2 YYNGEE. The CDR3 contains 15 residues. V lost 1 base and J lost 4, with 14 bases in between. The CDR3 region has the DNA TGTGCCAGCAGCGTATCGATCAGAGACTTCTATGGCTACACCTTC. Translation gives CASSVSIRDFYGYTF.

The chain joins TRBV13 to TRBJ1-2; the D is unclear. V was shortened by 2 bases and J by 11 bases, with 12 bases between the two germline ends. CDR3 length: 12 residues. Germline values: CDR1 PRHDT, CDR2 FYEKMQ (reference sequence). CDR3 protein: CASSLRSAPYTF. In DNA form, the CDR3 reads TGTGCCAGCAGCTTACGGTCCGCGCCGTACACCTTC.

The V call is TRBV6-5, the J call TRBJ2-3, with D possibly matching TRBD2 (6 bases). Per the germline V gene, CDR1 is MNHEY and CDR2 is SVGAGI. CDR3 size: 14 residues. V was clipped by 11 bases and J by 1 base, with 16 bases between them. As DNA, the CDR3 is TGTGCCTTCCGGGGCGGGGTGCGCACAGATACGCAGTATTTT. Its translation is CAFRGGVRTDTQYF.

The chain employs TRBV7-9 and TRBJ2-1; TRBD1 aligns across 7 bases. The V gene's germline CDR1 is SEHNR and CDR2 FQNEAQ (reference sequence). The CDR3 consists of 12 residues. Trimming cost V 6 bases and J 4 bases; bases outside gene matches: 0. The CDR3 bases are TGTGCCAGCAGGGACAGGTACAATGAGCAGTTCTTC. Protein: CASRDRYNEQFF.

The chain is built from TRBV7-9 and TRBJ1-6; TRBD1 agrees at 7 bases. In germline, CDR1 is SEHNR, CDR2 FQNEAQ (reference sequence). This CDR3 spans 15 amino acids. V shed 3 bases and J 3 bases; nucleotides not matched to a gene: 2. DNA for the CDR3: TGTGCCAGCAGCTTGGGGACAGACTATAATTCACCCCTCCACTTT. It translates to CASSLGTDYNSPLHF.

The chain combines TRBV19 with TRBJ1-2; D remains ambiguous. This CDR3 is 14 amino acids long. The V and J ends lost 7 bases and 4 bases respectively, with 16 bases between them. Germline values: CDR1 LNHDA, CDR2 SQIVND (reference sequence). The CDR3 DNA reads TGTGCCAGTACCTTAAGCCCCGCCCTCTATGGCTACACCTTC. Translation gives CASTLSPALYGYTF.

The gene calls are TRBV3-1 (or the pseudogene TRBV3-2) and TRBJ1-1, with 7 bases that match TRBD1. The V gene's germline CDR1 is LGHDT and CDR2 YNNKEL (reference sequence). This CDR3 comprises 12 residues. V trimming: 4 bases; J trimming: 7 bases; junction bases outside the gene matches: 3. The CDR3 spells CASSPWTGEAFF. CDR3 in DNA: TGTGCCAGCAGCCCCTGGACAGGTGAAGCTTTCTTT.

CDR3 region: CASSPFGQGDYGYTF. For the CDR3, the DNA is TGTGCCAGCAGTCCATTTGGACAGGGAGACTATGGCTACACCTTC. The chain combines TRBV6-5 with TRBJ1-2; 8 nucleotides match TRBD1. The length of the CDR3 is 15 residues. The V segment lost 5 bases and the J segment 3 bases; nucleotides outside the gene matches: 8. From germline, CDR1 is MNHEY and CDR2 SVGAGI.

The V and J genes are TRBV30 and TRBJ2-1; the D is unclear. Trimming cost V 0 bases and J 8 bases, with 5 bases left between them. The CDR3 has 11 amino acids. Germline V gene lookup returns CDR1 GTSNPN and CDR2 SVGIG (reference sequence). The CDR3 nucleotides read TGTGCCTGGAGTGTACGGTATGAGCAGTTCTTC. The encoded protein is CAWSVRYEQFF.

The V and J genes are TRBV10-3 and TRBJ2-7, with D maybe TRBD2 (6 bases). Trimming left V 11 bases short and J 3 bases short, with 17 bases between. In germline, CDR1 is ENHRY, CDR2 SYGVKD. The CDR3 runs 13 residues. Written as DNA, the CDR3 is TGTGCCCCACACGTCGGGGAGGACTACGAGCAGTACTTC. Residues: CAPHVGEDYEQYF.

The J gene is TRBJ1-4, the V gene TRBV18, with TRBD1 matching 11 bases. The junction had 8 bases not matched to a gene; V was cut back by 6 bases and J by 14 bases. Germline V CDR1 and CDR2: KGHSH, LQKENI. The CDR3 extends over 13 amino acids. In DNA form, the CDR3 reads TGTGCCAGCTCCGGGACAGGGGGGCCTGGCCTGTTTTTT. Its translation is CASSGTGGPGLFF.

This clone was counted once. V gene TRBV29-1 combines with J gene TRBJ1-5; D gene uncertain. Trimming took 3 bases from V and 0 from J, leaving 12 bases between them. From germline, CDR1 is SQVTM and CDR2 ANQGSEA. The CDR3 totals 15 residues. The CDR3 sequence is CSVDPTENSNQPQHF. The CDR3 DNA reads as TGCAGCGTTGACCCCACAGAGAATAGCAATCAGCCCCAGCATTTT.

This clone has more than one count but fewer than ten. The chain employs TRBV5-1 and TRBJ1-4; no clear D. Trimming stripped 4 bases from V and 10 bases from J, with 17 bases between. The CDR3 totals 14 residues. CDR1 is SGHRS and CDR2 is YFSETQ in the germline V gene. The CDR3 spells CASSLQEGGGKLFF. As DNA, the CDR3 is TGCGCCAGCAGCCTCCAAGAAGGCGGTGGAAAACTGTTTTTT.

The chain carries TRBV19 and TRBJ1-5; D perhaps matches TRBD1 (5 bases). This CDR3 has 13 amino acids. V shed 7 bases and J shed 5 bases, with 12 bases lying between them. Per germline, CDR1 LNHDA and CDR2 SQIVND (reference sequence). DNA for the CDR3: TGTGCCAGTAACCCCGCGGGGGATCAGCCCCAGCATTTT. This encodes CASNPAGDQPQHF. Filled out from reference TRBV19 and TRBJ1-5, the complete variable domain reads DGGITQSPKYLFRKEGQNVTLSCEQNLNHDAMYWYRQDPGQGLRLIYYSQIVNDFQKGDIAEGYSVSREKKESFPLTVTSAQKNPTAFYLCASNPAGDQPQHFGDGTRLSIL.

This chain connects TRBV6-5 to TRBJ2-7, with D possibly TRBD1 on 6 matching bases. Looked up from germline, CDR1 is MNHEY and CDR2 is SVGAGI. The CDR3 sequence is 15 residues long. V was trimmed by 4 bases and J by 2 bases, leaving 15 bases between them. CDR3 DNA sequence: TGTGCCAGCAGTTTTGGGACACAAGGGACCTACGAGCAGTACTTC. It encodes CASSFGTQGTYEQYF.